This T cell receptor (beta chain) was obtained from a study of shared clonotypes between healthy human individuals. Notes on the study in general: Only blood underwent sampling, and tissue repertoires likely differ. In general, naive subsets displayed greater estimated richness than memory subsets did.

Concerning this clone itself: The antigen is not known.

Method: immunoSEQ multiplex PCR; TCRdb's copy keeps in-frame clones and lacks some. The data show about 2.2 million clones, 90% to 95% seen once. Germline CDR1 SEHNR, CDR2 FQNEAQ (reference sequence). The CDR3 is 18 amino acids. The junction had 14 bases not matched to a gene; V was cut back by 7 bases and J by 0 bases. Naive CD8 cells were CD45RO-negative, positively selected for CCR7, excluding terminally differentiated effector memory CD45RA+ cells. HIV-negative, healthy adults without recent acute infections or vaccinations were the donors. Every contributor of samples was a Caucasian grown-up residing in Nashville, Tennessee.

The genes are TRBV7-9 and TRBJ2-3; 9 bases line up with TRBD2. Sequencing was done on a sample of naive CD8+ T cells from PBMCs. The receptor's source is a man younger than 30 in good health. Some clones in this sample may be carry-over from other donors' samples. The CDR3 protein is CASIIRLAEKSSTDTQYF. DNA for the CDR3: TGTGCCAGCATCATACGACTAGCGGAGAAATCTAGCACAGATACGCAGTATTTT.